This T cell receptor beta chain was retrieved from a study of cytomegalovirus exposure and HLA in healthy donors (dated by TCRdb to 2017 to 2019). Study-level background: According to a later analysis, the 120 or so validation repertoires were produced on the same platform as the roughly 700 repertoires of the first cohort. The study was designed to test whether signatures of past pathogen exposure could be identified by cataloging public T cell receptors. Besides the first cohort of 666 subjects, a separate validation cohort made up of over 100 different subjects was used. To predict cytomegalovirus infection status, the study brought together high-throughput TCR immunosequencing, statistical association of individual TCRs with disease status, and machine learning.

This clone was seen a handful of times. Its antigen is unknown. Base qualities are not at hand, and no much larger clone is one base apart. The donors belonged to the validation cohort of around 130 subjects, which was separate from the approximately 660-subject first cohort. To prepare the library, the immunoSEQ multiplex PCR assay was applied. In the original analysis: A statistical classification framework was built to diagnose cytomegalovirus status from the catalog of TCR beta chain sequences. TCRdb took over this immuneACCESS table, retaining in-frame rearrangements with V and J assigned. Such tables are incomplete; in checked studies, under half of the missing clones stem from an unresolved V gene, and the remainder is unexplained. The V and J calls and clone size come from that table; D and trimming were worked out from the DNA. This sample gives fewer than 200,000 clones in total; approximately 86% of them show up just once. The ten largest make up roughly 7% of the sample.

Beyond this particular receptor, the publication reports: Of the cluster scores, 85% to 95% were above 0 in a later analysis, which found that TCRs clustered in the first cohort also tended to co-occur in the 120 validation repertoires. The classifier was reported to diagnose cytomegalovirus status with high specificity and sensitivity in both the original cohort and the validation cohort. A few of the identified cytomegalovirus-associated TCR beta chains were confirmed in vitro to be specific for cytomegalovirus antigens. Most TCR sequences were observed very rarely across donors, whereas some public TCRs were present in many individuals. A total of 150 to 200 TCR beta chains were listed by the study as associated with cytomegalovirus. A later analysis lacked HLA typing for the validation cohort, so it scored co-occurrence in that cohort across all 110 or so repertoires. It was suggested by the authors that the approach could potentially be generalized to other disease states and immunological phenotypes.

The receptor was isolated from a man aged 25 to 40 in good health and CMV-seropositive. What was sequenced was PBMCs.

The sequence in DNA is TGTGCCAGTACCCCGAGCAGGGACAATCAGCCCCAGCATTTT. It codes for CASTPSRDNQPQHF. The receptor chain draws on TRBV19 and TRBJ1-5; TRBD1 could be the D gene, as 5 bases match. CDR1 LNHDA and CDR2 SQIVND were looked up in the germline V gene (reference sequence). The CDR3 spans 14 residues, from the cysteine through the phenylalanine. Only the CDR3 DNA stays, 42 bases, in frame from base 1. V is reduced by 7 bases and J by 3 bases, leaving a spacing of 13 bases between them.